The 17 T cell receptor beta chains below all came from one sample that was sequenced in a study of CD8+CD57+ T cells in acquired aplastic anemia. It was patients with CD8+CD57+ cell expansion by flow cytometry who were chosen for sequencing. Using genomic DNA as the template, TCR beta VDJ and CDR3 profiling was carried out. Each CDR3 protein gets one entry after TCRdb re-called the reads with MiXCR. The data contain 250,000 to 300,000 distinct CDR3 sequences, 56% of them singletons. Sequencing was done on a sample of sorted CD4+, CD8+, or CD8+CD57+ T cells (not recorded which) from PBMCs. These receptors were collected from a human donor with aplastic anemia.

J is TRBJ1-6 and V is TRBV2; 9 nucleotides match TRBD1. Germline V CDR1 and CDR2: SNHLY, FYNNEI. J gave up 7 bases and V 1 base, and 2 bases lay outside the gene matches. The CDR3 length is 15 residues. The CDR3 sequence: CASSEEGTGNSPLHF. The CDR3 region has the DNA TGTGCCAGCAGTGAAGAGGGGACAGGGAATTCACCCCTCCACTTT.

The V and J genes are TRBV7-2 and TRBJ2-3, with TRBD1 matching 7 bases. Germline trimming cut 2 bases from V and 6 bases from J; bases unmatched to any gene: 8. The CDR3 contains 15 residues. Germline V CDR1 and CDR2: SGHTA, FQGNSA. The CDR3 DNA follows: TGTGCCAGCAGCTTATTGAAGGGGGCGCGGGATACGCAGTATTTT. This translates into CASSLLKGARDTQYF. The whole variable domain, filled in from reference TRBV7-2 and TRBJ2-3, reads GAGVSQSPSNKVTEKGKDVELRCDPISGHTALYWYRQSLGQGLEFLIYFQGNSAPDKSGLPSDRFSAERTGGSVSTLTIQRTQQEDSAVYLCASSLLKGARDTQYFGPGTRLTVL.

The chain couples TRBV10-1 to TRBJ1-5, with TRBD1 matching over 7 bases. This CDR3 is 12 amino acids long. The trim removed 8 bases at V and 5 bases at J, leaving 3 bases unmatched. Germline CDR1 reads WNHNN; CDR2 reads SYGVQD (reference sequence). The CDR3 DNA reads TGCGCCAGCGGAGACAGGGATCAGCCCCAGCATTTT. Amino acid sequence: CASGDRDQPQHF.

The V and J genes are TRBV29-1 and TRBJ2-7, with D uncertain. The length of the CDR3 is 13 residues. Between the trimmed V and J ends, which lost 5 bases and 0 bases, there was a span of 11 bases. The germline V gene encodes CDR1 SQVTM and CDR2 ANQGSEA. Here the CDR3 DNA reads TGCAGCGTTCTCCCAAGTGGCTCCTACGAGCAGTACTTC. Translated, it gives CSVLPSGSYEQYF.

This rearrangement joins TRBV4-1 to TRBJ2-7; D is undetermined. The length of the CDR3 is 14 residues. Trimming removed 0 bases at V and 7 bases at J, with 13 bases between. Germline CDR1 is MGHRA and CDR2 is YSYEKL. The CDR3 bases are TGCGCCAGCAGCCAAGATAAGCTTGGCGTAGAGCAGTACTTC. Residues: CASSQDKLGVEQYF.

A word on this clonotype: A read error may account for a junction end that differs from germline. The genes are TRBV2 and TRBJ1-5; 9 bases are shared with TRBD1. CDR3 size: 16 residues. Germline CDR1 SNHLY, CDR2 FYNNEI. CDR3 in amino acids: CAGSERGTGNNQPQHF. The CDR3 DNA sequence: TGTGCCGGCAGTGAAAGGGGGACAGGGAACAATCAGCCTCAGCATTTT.

The genes are TRBV5-1 and TRBJ2-7, with 9 positions matching TRBD2. There are 15 residues in the CDR3. After removal of 4 bases from V and 0 bases from J, the junction contained 5 bases not matched to a gene. Germline V CDR1 and CDR2: SGHRS, YFSETQ. CDR3 in amino acids: CASSLGTSLSYEQYF. Written as DNA, the CDR3 is TGCGCCAGCAGCCTTGGGACTAGCCTCTCCTACGAGCAGTACTTC. The full variable domain, its missing parts supplied by reference TRBV5-1 and TRBJ2-7, is KAGVTQTPRYLIKTRGQQVTLSCSPISGHRSVSWYQQTPGQGLQFLFEYFSETQRNKGNFPGRFSGRQFSNSRSEMNVSTLELGDSALYLCASSLGTSLSYEQYFGPGTRLTVT.

This clonotype came up many times. The chain combines TRBV5-1 with TRBJ2-7; D gene unclear. From germline, CDR1 is SGHRS and CDR2 YFSETQ. V dropped 3 bases and J dropped 3 bases, with 7 bases sitting between them. The CDR3 runs 12 residues. The CDR3 here is CASSSQSYEQYF. Here the CDR3 DNA reads TGCGCCAGCAGCTCACAGAGCTACGAGCAGTACTTC.

V usage is TRBV24-1 and J usage is TRBJ2-5; D is ambiguous. Trimming removed 6 bases from V and 1 base from J, with 8 bases in between. The CDR3 extends over 13 amino acids. Per the germline V gene, CDR1 is KGHDR and CDR2 is SFDVKD. For the CDR3, the DNA is TGTGCCACCAGTCGACCGCCCCAAGAGACCCAGTACTTC. It translates to CATSRPPQETQYF.

This clonotype was seen repeatedly, ten times or more. The chain carries TRBV19 and TRBJ1-2; D not resolved. The CDR3 is made up of 14 amino acids. Trimming stripped 4 bases from V and 5 bases from J, with 14 bases between. Germline V gene lookup returns CDR1 LNHDA and CDR2 SQIVND (reference sequence). The CDR3 DNA is TGTGCCAGTAGTAGTCGGAGAGGGAGGTATGGCTACACCTTC. This gives the protein CASSSRRGRYGYTF. Filled out from reference TRBV19 and TRBJ1-2, the complete variable domain reads DGGITQSPKYLFRKEGQNVTLSCEQNLNHDAMYWYRQDPGQGLRLIYYSQIVNDFQKGDIAEGYSVSREKKESFPLTVTSAQKNPTAFYLCASSSRRGRYGYTFGSGTRLTVV.

This clonotype was detected once. This may be a read error, as it is one base from a much larger clone. The V gene is TRBV4-1, the J gene TRBJ1-4, with D unresolved. Germline V gene sequence: CDR1 MGHRA, CDR2 YSYEKL. The CDR3 has 16 residues. The CDR3 protein is CASSQGRTQTNEKLVF. DNA of the CDR3: TGCGCCAGCAGCCAAGGTCGGACCCAAACTAATGAAAAACTGGTTTTT.

The chain employs TRBV29-1 and TRBJ1-2, with D possibly matching TRBD1 (6 bases). Germline V gene lookup returns CDR1 SQVTM and CDR2 ANQGSEA. This CDR3 spans 12 amino acids. Trimming stripped 4 bases from V and 4 bases from J, with 10 bases between. CDR3 DNA: TGCAGCGTTGCGGGGGCGAGCTATGGCTACACCTTC. Translation: CSVAGASYGYTF.

The chain carries TRBV5-1 and TRBJ2-1; possibly TRBD2 for D (6 bases). V was cut by 1 base and J by 3 bases, with 11 bases left in between. The germline V gene has CDR1 SGHRS and CDR2 YFSETQ. The CDR3 spans 15 residues. CDR3 bases: TGCGCCAGCAGCTTGATAGCGGAGAACTACAATGAGCAGTTCTTC. Protein product: CASSLIAENYNEQFF.

This clonotype was detected only a few times. The chain uses TRBV19 and TRBJ1-1; TRBD1 matches 7 bases. The germline CDR1 and CDR2 sequences are LNHDA and SQIVND (reference sequence). V was pared by 8 bases and J by 4 bases, with 4 bases of the junction left unmatched. The CDR3 is made up of 12 amino acids. CDR3 coding DNA: TGTGCCAGTGACAGGGCGGGCACTGAAGCTTTCTTT. Translation gives CASDRAGTEAFF.

This rearrangement joins TRBV25-1 to TRBJ1-4; the D is unclear. The CDR3 covers 16 residues. The germline gives CDR1 MGHDK, CDR2 SYGVNS. The V end lost 8 bases, the J end lost 0 bases, and 16 bases lay between the germline ends. The CDR3 sequence: CASGTAKVSTNEKLFF. The CDR3 DNA reads TGTGCCAGCGGAACTGCGAAGGTTTCAACTAATGAAAAACTGTTTTTT.

This clonotype was picked up many times. The chain has TRBV7-9 and TRBJ1-1; D not certain. This CDR3 spans 13 amino acids. Trimming pared 1 base from V and 9 bases from J, leaving 12 bases between. The germline gives CDR1 SEHNR, CDR2 FQNEAQ (reference sequence). CDR3 in amino acids: CASSLGINPQAFF. Here the CDR3 DNA reads TGTGCCAGCAGCTTAGGGATTAATCCCCAAGCTTTCTTT.

The chain carries TRBV29-1 and TRBJ1-1; D is uncertain. This CDR3 has 11 amino acids. Germline V gene data show CDR1 as SQVTM and CDR2 as ANQGSEA. V dropped 3 bases and J dropped 7 bases, with 9 bases sitting between them. CDR3 coding DNA: TGCAGCGTTGATGGCGTTAGTGAAGCTTTCTTT. It is translated as CSVDGVSEAFF.